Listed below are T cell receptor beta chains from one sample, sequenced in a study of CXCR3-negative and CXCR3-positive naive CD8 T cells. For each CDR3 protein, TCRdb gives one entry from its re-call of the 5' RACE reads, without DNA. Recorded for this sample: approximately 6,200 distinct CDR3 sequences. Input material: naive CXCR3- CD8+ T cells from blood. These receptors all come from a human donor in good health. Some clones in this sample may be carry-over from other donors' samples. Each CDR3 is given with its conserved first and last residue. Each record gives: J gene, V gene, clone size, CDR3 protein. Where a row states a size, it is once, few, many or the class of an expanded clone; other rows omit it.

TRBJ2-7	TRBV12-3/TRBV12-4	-	CASSQGGSGYEQYF
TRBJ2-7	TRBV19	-	CASSIGQAVSYEQYF
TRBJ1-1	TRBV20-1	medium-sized	CSAARDRVGFGTEAFF
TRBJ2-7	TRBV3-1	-	CASSHRHTYEQYF
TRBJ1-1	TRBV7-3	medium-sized	CASSSKGLGTEAFF
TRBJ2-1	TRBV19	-	CASHPSGSRLNEQFF
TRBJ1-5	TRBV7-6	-	CASSSDRNSNQPQHF
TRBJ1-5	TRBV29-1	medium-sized	CSVRGAGQPQHF
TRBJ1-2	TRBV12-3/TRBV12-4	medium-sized	CASSFLPVWDRSNYGYTF
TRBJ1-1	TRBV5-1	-	CASSPTENTEAFF
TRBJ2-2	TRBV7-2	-	CASSFTSPGELFF
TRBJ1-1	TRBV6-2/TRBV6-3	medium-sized	CASSYRSGETEAFF
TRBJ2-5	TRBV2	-	CASSSPYGETQYF
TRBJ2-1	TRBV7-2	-	CASSVGMGWNEQFF
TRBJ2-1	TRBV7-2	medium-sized	CASSLAVWGEGFNNEQFF
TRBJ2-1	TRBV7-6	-	CASSLEQGYNEQFF
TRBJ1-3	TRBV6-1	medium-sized	CASSEGGYGNTIYF
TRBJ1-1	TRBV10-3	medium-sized	CAISESVGIEAFF
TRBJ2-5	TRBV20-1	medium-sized	CSAQGLAGETQYF
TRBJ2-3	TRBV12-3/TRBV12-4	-	CASGQPSTDTQYF
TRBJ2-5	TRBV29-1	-	CSVEDREGRVWTQYF
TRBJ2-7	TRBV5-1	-	CASRGGSYEQYF
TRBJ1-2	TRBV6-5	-	CASSYQHRAAGGYTF
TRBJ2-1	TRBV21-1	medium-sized	CASSKLRTRPFFNEQFF
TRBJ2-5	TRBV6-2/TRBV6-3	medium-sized	CASSYSGPLPQETQYF
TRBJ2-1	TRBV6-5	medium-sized	CASSYFGSSYNEQFF
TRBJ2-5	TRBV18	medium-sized	CASSPLMDRGMETQYF
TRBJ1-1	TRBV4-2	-	CASSQEAEAFF
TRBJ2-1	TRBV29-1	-	CSARQGAHNEQFF
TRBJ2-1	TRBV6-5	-	CASSSLTGDEQFF
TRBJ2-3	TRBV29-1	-	CSVEDDGRGEDTQYF